This entry concerns a single T cell receptor (beta chain). Its antigen is undetermined. TCRdb's table, derived via immunoSEQ multiplex PCR, lists solely in-frame clones and lacks some. The top ten clones hold approximately 8% of a sample with 100,000 to 120,000 clones, 80% to 95% of them seen once. The sample originates from a study of T cell responses to AZD1222 COVID-19 vaccine. Study at large: Second-dose intervals near 4 or 12 weeks were combined. Findings of the study overall: The number of AZD1222 recipients seropositive at baseline was only 5 to 7. Scientists sampled the repertoires only once the peak T cell response had passed. The donor cohort was predominantly white British with a female majority, and clonal diversity may have been underestimated.

CDR3 length: 15 residues. With 6 bases clipped from V and 6 bases from J, the junction kept 9 bases outside the gene matches. Germline V gene data show CDR1 as MGHRA and CDR2 as YSYEKL. This chain joins TRBV4-1 and TRBJ2-1, with 9 bases that match TRBD1. The input for sequencing was peripheral blood, taken on day 0 of AZD1222 vaccination. This TCR was sampled from an adult in good health. The CDR3 here is CASSLRQGEVNEQFF. CDR3 DNA sequence: TGCGCCAGCAGTCTTAGACAGGGGGAGGTCAATGAGCAGTTCTTC.